The rows below give T cell receptor beta chains drawn from one sample of a study of T cell repertoires in cytomegalovirus infection. No cognate antigen is known for these TCRs. One entry per CDR3 protein results from TCRdb running MiXCR on the reads. The data hold tens of thousands of distinct CDR3 sequences, with 25% to 40% observed a single time. The source material was PBMCs, sequenced either directly or after in vitro stimulation (not recorded which). The receptors here all came from a human donor in good health (CMV status not recorded). Some clones in this sample may be carry-over from other donors' samples. Each CDR3 is given with its conserved first and last residue. A D gene is named only where the DNA matches it firmly. Not all rows give a size; the values are once, few, many and, for expanded clones, a class.

clone_size: .; d_call: TRBD2; j_call: TRBJ2-3; v_call: TRBV19; cdr3_aa: CASSMRWPGLAATDTQYF; cdr3_nt: TGTGCCAGTAGTATGAGATGGCCGGGACTAGCGGCCACAGATACGCAGTATTTT
clone_size: few; d_call: .; j_call: TRBJ1-5; v_call: TRBV28; cdr3_aa: CASGGRGNSNQPQHF; cdr3_nt: TGTGCCAGCGGAGGCAGGGGCAATAGCAATCAGCCCCAGCATTTT
clone_size: few; d_call: .; j_call: TRBJ2-7; v_call: TRBV7-2; cdr3_aa: CASSLEPGAFSYEQYF; cdr3_nt: TGTGCCAGCAGCTTAGAGCCAGGGGCGTTCTCCTACGAGCAGTACTTC
clone_size: .; d_call: .; j_call: TRBJ1-4; v_call: TRBV15; cdr3_aa: CATSRTGSTNEKLFF; cdr3_nt: TGTGCCACCAGCAGGACCGGCTCAACTAATGAAAAACTGTTTTTT
clone_size: .; d_call: TRBD2; j_call: TRBJ2-1; v_call: TRBV20-1; cdr3_aa: CSARRQRGVYNEQFF; cdr3_nt: TGCAGTGCTAGGAGACAGCGGGGGGTCTACAATGAGCAGTTCTTC
clone_size: few; d_call: TRBD2; j_call: TRBJ2-1; v_call: TRBV10-3; cdr3_aa: CAIGAGGHYEQFF; cdr3_nt: TGTGCCATCGGGGCGGGGGGGCATTATGAGCAGTTCTTC
clone_size: .; d_call: TRBD2; j_call: TRBJ2-3; v_call: TRBV4-1; cdr3_aa: CASSRLAGVLGTDTQYF; cdr3_nt: TGCGCCAGCAGCCGACTAGCGGGAGTTCTTGGGACAGATACGCAGTATTTT
clone_size: .; d_call: .; j_call: TRBJ2-5; v_call: TRBV7-7; cdr3_aa: CASSPSGLPVAQYF; cdr3_nt: TGTGCCAGCAGCCCCTCGGGACTGCCCGTGGCCCAGTACTTC
clone_size: few; d_call: .; j_call: TRBJ1-4; v_call: TRBV14; cdr3_aa: CASSRGQNEKLFF; cdr3_nt: TGTGCCAGCAGCCGGGGACAAAATGAAAAACTGTTTTTT
clone_size: .; d_call: .; j_call: TRBJ2-2; v_call: TRBV10-3; cdr3_aa: CAIGRGRESGELFF; cdr3_nt: TGTGCCATTGGAAGGGGCAGGGAGTCCGGGGAGCTGTTTTTT
clone_size: many; d_call: .; j_call: TRBJ2-7; v_call: TRBV10-2; cdr3_aa: CASSISYEQYF; cdr3_nt: TGCGCCAGCAGTATCTCGTACGAGCAGTACTTC
clone_size: few; d_call: .; j_call: TRBJ1-5; v_call: TRBV6-2/TRBV6-3; cdr3_aa: CASSHRRRGDQPQHF; cdr3_nt: TGTGCCAGCAGCCACAGGCGACGCGGCGATCAGCCCCAGCATTTT
clone_size: once; d_call: .; j_call: TRBJ2-7; v_call: TRBV5-6; cdr3_aa: CASSPPPGTRYEQYF; cdr3_nt: TGTGCCAGCAGCCCTCCCCCAGGGACAAGGTACGAGCAGTACTTC
clone_size: .; d_call: .; j_call: TRBJ1-4; v_call: TRBV7-2; cdr3_aa: CASSGPDRQHEKLFF; cdr3_nt: TGTGCCAGCAGCGGTCCGGACAGACAACATGAAAAACTGTTTTTT
clone_size: .; d_call: .; j_call: TRBJ2-2; v_call: TRBV6-2/TRBV6-3; cdr3_aa: CASSYLVGDTGELFF; cdr3_nt: TGTGCCAGCAGTTACCTAGTTGGGGACACCGGGGAGCTGTTTTTT
clone_size: .; d_call: TRBD2; j_call: TRBJ2-7; v_call: TRBV10-3; cdr3_aa: CAIRRGGTLYEQYF; cdr3_nt: TGTGCCATCAGGCGGGGGGGTACCCTCTACGAGCAGTACTTC
clone_size: .; d_call: .; j_call: TRBJ1-5; v_call: TRBV7-2; cdr3_aa: CASSLGRGGSQPQHF; cdr3_nt: TGTGCCAGCAGCTTAGGCCGAGGGGGTTCCCAGCCCCAGCATTTT
clone_size: .; d_call: TRBD2; j_call: TRBJ2-1; v_call: TRBV5-1; cdr3_aa: CASSFGLAGGVNEQFF; cdr3_nt: TGCGCCAGCAGCTTTGGACTAGCGGGAGGGGTCAATGAGCAGTTCTTC
clone_size: few; d_call: .; j_call: TRBJ1-5; v_call: TRBV19; cdr3_aa: CASSDTSNQPQHF; cdr3_nt: TGTGCCAGTAGCGACACTAGCAATCAGCCCCAGCATTTT
clone_size: few; d_call: TRBD2; j_call: TRBJ2-5; v_call: TRBV7-9; cdr3_aa: CASSAPGLAGEETQYF; cdr3_nt: TGTGCCAGCAGCGCACCGGGACTAGCGGGAGAAGAGACCCAGTACTTC
clone_size: few; d_call: TRBD1; j_call: TRBJ2-1; v_call: TRBV7-6; cdr3_aa: CASSVRDRGQNEQFF; cdr3_nt: TGTGCCAGCAGCGTCCGGGACAGGGGGCAAAATGAGCAGTTCTTC
clone_size: .; d_call: .; j_call: TRBJ2-5; v_call: TRBV20-1; cdr3_aa: CSARDPRLGGEETQYF; cdr3_nt: TGCAGTGCTAGAGACCCCAGACTAGGGGGGGAGGAGACCCAGTACTTC
clone_size: .; d_call: .; j_call: TRBJ2-3; v_call: TRBV27; cdr3_aa: CASRRMDTQYF; cdr3_nt: TGTGCCAGCAGACGGATGGATACGCAGTATTTT
clone_size: .; d_call: .; j_call: TRBJ1-2; v_call: TRBV20-1; cdr3_aa: CSASITGYKYGYTF; cdr3_nt: TGCAGTGCTAGTATCACAGGCTACAAATATGGCTACACCTTC
clone_size: few; d_call: .; j_call: TRBJ2-3; v_call: TRBV6-2/TRBV6-3; cdr3_aa: CASTERATSTDTQYF; cdr3_nt: TGTGCCAGCACCGAAAGGGCCACTAGCACAGATACGCAGTATTTT
clone_size: once; d_call: .; j_call: TRBJ1-1; v_call: TRBV5-1; cdr3_aa: CASSLMPTAEAFF; cdr3_nt: TGCGCCAGCAGCTTGATGCCGACGGCTGAAGCTTTCTTT
clone_size: few; d_call: .; j_call: TRBJ1-2; v_call: TRBV5-1; cdr3_aa: CASSPSGTGGGYTF; cdr3_nt: TGCGCCAGCAGCCCCAGTGGGACGGGTGGTGGCTACACCTTC
clone_size: few; d_call: TRBD2; j_call: TRBJ2-1; v_call: TRBV7-6; cdr3_aa: CASSSGLAGGVDEQFF; cdr3_nt: TGTGCCAGCAGCTCCGGACTAGCGGGAGGAGTGGATGAGCAGTTCTTC
clone_size: many; d_call: TRBD2; j_call: TRBJ2-3; v_call: TRBV7-2; cdr3_aa: CASSLMTSGSMNTQYF; cdr3_nt: TGTGCCAGCAGCTTAATGACTAGCGGGAGTATGAATACGCAGTATTTT
clone_size: .; d_call: TRBD1; j_call: TRBJ2-5; v_call: TRBV12-3/TRBV12-4; cdr3_aa: CASSSGQVQETQYF; cdr3_nt: TGTGCCAGCAGTTCCGGACAGGTCCAAGAGACCCAGTACTTC
clone_size: .; d_call: .; j_call: TRBJ2-3; v_call: TRBV11-2; cdr3_aa: CASSLVSTTTDTQYF; cdr3_nt: TGTGCCAGCAGCTTAGTTTCAACCACCACAGATACGCAGTATTTT
clone_size: many; d_call: TRBD2; j_call: TRBJ2-2; v_call: TRBV7-2; cdr3_aa: CASTTGLAETGELFF; cdr3_nt: TGTGCCAGCACCACGGGACTAGCGGAAACCGGGGAGCTGTTTTTT
clone_size: many; d_call: .; j_call: TRBJ2-1; v_call: TRBV7-2; cdr3_aa: CASATQLAGPGANNEQFF; cdr3_nt: TGTGCCAGCGCGACTCAATTAGCAGGTCCTGGGGCGAACAATGAGCAGTTCTTC
clone_size: .; d_call: .; j_call: TRBJ2-3; v_call: TRBV6-1; cdr3_aa: CASSELVHNTDTQYF; cdr3_nt: TGTGCCAGCAGTGAGCTCGTCCACAACACAGATACGCAGTATTTT
clone_size: .; d_call: TRBD2; j_call: TRBJ2-1; v_call: TRBV7-6; cdr3_aa: CASSLSPGGNEQFF; cdr3_nt: TGTGCCAGCAGCTTATCTCCGGGGGGCAATGAGCAGTTCTTC
clone_size: .; d_call: TRBD2; j_call: TRBJ2-1; v_call: TRBV7-2; cdr3_aa: CASTAWRERDEQFF; cdr3_nt: TGTGCCAGCACCGCCTGGCGGGAGCGAGATGAGCAGTTCTTC
clone_size: once; d_call: TRBD1; j_call: TRBJ1-2; v_call: TRBV2; cdr3_aa: CASSDRPGGYGYTF; cdr3_nt: TGTGCCAGCAGTGACCGCCCAGGGGGCTATGGCTACACCTTC
clone_size: .; d_call: .; j_call: TRBJ1-1; v_call: TRBV7-9; cdr3_aa: CASSTRRSTEAFF; cdr3_nt: TGTGCCAGCAGCACAAGACGCAGCACTGAAGCTTTCTTT
clone_size: few; d_call: TRBD2; j_call: TRBJ2-3; v_call: TRBV2; cdr3_aa: CASSDLAGGTDTQYF; cdr3_nt: TGTGCCAGCAGTGATCTCGCGGGGGGCACAGATACGCAGTATTTT
clone_size: many; d_call: .; j_call: TRBJ2-3; v_call: TRBV7-2; cdr3_aa: CASSTQAGSTDTQYF; cdr3_nt: TGTGCCAGCAGCACTCAGGCGGGGAGCACAGATACGCAGTATTTT